Listed below are T cell receptor beta chains from one sample, sequenced in a study of Tregs in tolerant kidney transplant recipients. The table came from immunoSEQ multiplex PCR; TCRdb's copy has only in-frame clones and leaves some out. The sample records some 100,000 clones, roughly nine tenths being singletons. The sample consisted of CD4+ T cells from blood. The source of these receptors is a human donor in good health. Each CDR3 is given with its conserved first and last residue. The order of the fields is CDR3 protein, CDR3 DNA, clone size, V gene, D gene, J gene. The D gene is left open where the match is weak. Only part of the rows carry a size: once, few, many, or a class if the clone is expanded.

CDR3 protein: CATSGLAGGVGNEQFF
CDR3 DNA: TGTGCCACCAGCGGATTAGCGGGAGGAGTAGGTAATGAGCAGTTCTTC
clone size: -
V gene: TRBV15
D gene: TRBD2
J gene: TRBJ2-1

CDR3 protein: CASSEVRDYSNQPQHF
CDR3 DNA: TGTGCCAGCAGTGAAGTCAGAGATTATAGCAATCAGCCCCAGCATTTT
clone size: -
V gene: TRBV6-1
D gene: -
J gene: TRBJ1-5

CDR3 protein: CASIDSVPGNTIYF
CDR3 DNA: TGTGCCAGCATTGATTCGGTTCCTGGAAACACCATATATTTT
clone size: -
V gene: TRBV6-5
D gene: -
J gene: TRBJ1-3

CDR3 protein: CASREGTGFMYDNSPLHF
CDR3 DNA: TGTGCCAGCCGAGAAGGGACCGGCTTCATGTACGATAATTCACCCCTCCACTTT
clone size: -
V gene: TRBV27
D gene: -
J gene: TRBJ1-6

CDR3 protein: CASSQRPGLYTEAFF
CDR3 DNA: TGTGCCAGCAGCCAAAGACCTGGACTTTACACTGAAGCTTTCTTT
clone size: -
V gene: TRBV4-2
D gene: -
J gene: TRBJ1-1

CDR3 protein: CASTPTSGQSTDTQYF
CDR3 DNA: TGTGCCAGCACCCCGACTAGCGGGCAGAGCACAGATACGCAGTATTTT
clone size: -
V gene: TRBV2
D gene: TRBD2
J gene: TRBJ2-3

CDR3 protein: CASSPNRGLWEKLFF
CDR3 DNA: TGTGCCAGCTCACCAAACAGGGGGCTATGGGAAAAACTGTTTTTT
clone size: -
V gene: TRBV18
D gene: TRBD1
J gene: TRBJ1-4

CDR3 protein: CASSSHVELENTQYF
CDR3 DNA: TGTGCCAGCAGTTCCCACGTGGAGCTGGAGAATACGCAGTATTTT
clone size: -
V gene: TRBV27
D gene: -
J gene: TRBJ2-3

CDR3 protein: CASSSLTGSYEQYF
CDR3 DNA: TGCGCCAGCAGCTCCTTGACAGGTTCCTACGAGCAGTACTTC
clone size: few
V gene: TRBV5-1
D gene: -
J gene: TRBJ2-7

CDR3 protein: CASSFGDIQYF
CDR3 DNA: TGTGCCAGCAGCTTCGGGGACATTCAGTACTTC
clone size: -
V gene: TRBV5-6
D gene: -
J gene: TRBJ2-4

CDR3 protein: CASFNGGGYNQPQHF
CDR3 DNA: TGTGCCAGCTTCAACGGGGGGGGGTACAATCAGCCCCAGCATTTT
clone size: -
V gene: TRBV6-6
D gene: -
J gene: TRBJ1-5

CDR3 protein: CASSDPRRGATNEKLFF
CDR3 DNA: TGTGCCAGCAGTGACCCCCGGAGGGGCGCAACTAATGAAAAACTGTTTTTT
clone size: once
V gene: TRBV25-1
D gene: -
J gene: TRBJ1-4

CDR3 protein: CASSGSLAASSYNEQFF
CDR3 DNA: TGTGCCAGCAGCGGCTCGCTAGCGGCCAGCTCCTACAATGAGCAGTTCTTC
clone size: -
V gene: TRBV5-4
D gene: TRBD2
J gene: TRBJ2-1

CDR3 protein: CASSPSSGQVNTEAFF
CDR3 DNA: TGTGCCAGCAGCCCATCTTCGGGACAGGTGAACACTGAAGCTTTCTTT
clone size: -
V gene: TRBV9
D gene: TRBD1
J gene: TRBJ1-1

CDR3 protein: CASSQKAQTGNEKLFF
CDR3 DNA: TGCGCCAGCAGCCAAAAAGCCCAGACAGGGAATGAAAAACTGTTTTTT
clone size: once
V gene: TRBV4-1
D gene: TRBD1
J gene: TRBJ1-4

CDR3 protein: CASSPRQGSVSSGNTIYF
CDR3 DNA: TGTGCCAGCTCACCAAGACAGGGGTCCGTTAGCTCTGGAAACACCATATATTTT
clone size: -
V gene: TRBV18
D gene: TRBD1
J gene: TRBJ1-3

CDR3 protein: CASSIASGRFSSYEQYF
CDR3 DNA: TGTGCCAGTAGTATCGCTAGCGGGAGGTTTAGCTCCTACGAGCAGTACTTC
clone size: -
V gene: TRBV19
D gene: TRBD2
J gene: TRBJ2-7

CDR3 protein: CASSLDRDYGYTF
CDR3 DNA: TGTGCCAGCAGCCTAGACAGGGACTATGGCTACACCTTC
clone size: -
V gene: TRBV7-3
D gene: TRBD1
J gene: TRBJ1-2

CDR3 protein: CAWKKTGVGHQPQHF
CDR3 DNA: TGTGCCTGGAAGAAGACTGGGGTAGGGCATCAGCCCCAGCATTTT
clone size: -
V gene: TRBV30
D gene: -
J gene: TRBJ1-5

CDR3 protein: CASGINRVVYEQYF
CDR3 DNA: TGTGCTAGTGGTATTAACAGGGTAGTGTACGAGCAGTACTTC
clone size: -
V gene: TRBV12-5
D gene: -
J gene: TRBJ2-7